The 9 T cell receptor beta chains listed next were all sequenced from one sample in a study of vaccination and CD4 T cells after COVID-19. No antigen has been assigned to these receptors. Noted treatment: approximately 9-day PBMC culture with coronavirus spike peptide pools or control peptides (ViraFEST assay). Sequencing of the DNA from cultured CD4+ T cells was carried out with the Oncomine TCR Beta short-read assay. TCRdb processed the PCR reads anew with MiXCR; each CDR3 protein has one entry. Seen here are around 20,000 distinct CDR3 sequences, 60% to 75% observed once, and the top ten hold roughly 8.7%. The sample comprised CD4+ T cells from blood, cultured in vitro. The source is a human donor who had recovered from COVID-19.

This chain uses TRBV5-4 with TRBJ1-6, with 7 bases that match TRBD1. J gave up 0 bases and V 1 base, and 4 bases lay outside the gene matches. Looked up from germline, CDR1 is SGHNT and CDR2 is YYREEE (reference sequence). The CDR3 totals 17 residues. The CDR3 nucleotides read TGTGCCAGCAGCTTGTTCAGGGGGAGCTCCTATAATTCACCCCTCCACTTT. Translation gives CASSLFRGSSYNSPLHF.

The CDR3 coding sequence is TGTGCCAGCAGTTACTCAAGGAGGAAAACTAACTATGGCTACACCTTC. Amino acids: CASSYSRRKTNYGYTF. This chain links TRBV6-5 with TRBJ1-2; the D is unclear. Between the trimmed V and J ends, which lost 0 bases and 0 bases, there was a span of 11 bases. This CDR3 has 16 residues. CDR1 is MNHEY, CDR2 SVGAGI, per germline.

The chain couples TRBV20-1 to TRBJ1-2; 8 bases are a match to TRBD1. The junction had 10 bases not matched to a gene; V was cut back by 0 bases and J by 4 bases. CDR1 and CDR2 (germline): DFQATT, SNEGSKA (reference sequence). The CDR3 sequence is 16 residues long. Here the CDR3 DNA reads TGCAGTGCTAGAGATCCTGGGCAGGGGGCCCTCTATGGCTACACCTTC. Translating gives CSARDPGQGALYGYTF.

The table lists this clonotype with a few counts. V usage is TRBV15 and J usage is TRBJ1-5; TRBD1 might be the D (6 bases). Germline values: CDR1 LNHNV, CDR2 YYDKDF (reference sequence). Trimming cost V 0 bases and J 6 bases, with 6 bases left between them. CDR3 size: 13 residues. The CDR3 nucleotides are TGTGCCACCAGCAGAGAAGGGGGTCAGCCCCAGCATTTT. Protein sequence: CATSREGGQPQHF.

This clonotype was detected only a few times. The J gene is TRBJ1-5, the V gene TRBV2; tentative D call: TRBD1 (5 bases). The CDR3 contains 15 residues. Germline V gene lookup returns CDR1 SNHLY and CDR2 FYNNEI. V lost 3 bases and J 2 bases, leaving 11 bases between the germline ends. The CDR3 protein is CASSDQGTGNQPQHF. As DNA, the CDR3 is TGTGCCAGCAGTGATCAGGGAACGGGCAATCAGCCCCAGCATTTT.

The J gene is TRBJ2-1, the V gene TRBV30, with D possibly matching TRBD1 (5 bases). Trimming removed 0 bases at V and 0 bases at J, with 9 bases between. The germline gives CDR1 GTSNPN, CDR2 SVGIG (reference sequence). The CDR3 covers 15 residues. The CDR3 DNA sequence: TGTGCCTGGAGTGTACCAAGGGGCTCCTACAATGAGCAGTTCTTC. Amino acid sequence: CAWSVPRGSYNEQFF.

The rearrangement links TRBV6-1 to TRBJ1-2; D remains unclear. The V end lost 7 bases, the J end lost 3 bases, and 12 bases lay between the germline ends. CDR1 and CDR2 from the germline V gene are MNHNS and SASEGT. The length of the CDR3 is 13 residues. CDR3 sequence reads: CASTVEPYYGYTF. In nucleotides, the CDR3 is TGTGCCAGCACCGTGGAGCCGTACTATGGCTACACCTTC.

The rearrangement joins TRBV25-1 to TRBJ1-1; TRBD1 matches 8 bases. The V gene end was trimmed by 4 bases and the J gene end by 0 bases; junction bases not matched to a gene: 13. There are 18 residues in the CDR3. Germline CDR1 and CDR2: MGHDK and SYGVNS. In DNA, the CDR3 is TGTGCCAGCAGTGGGGATCGCAGGGGGCTTTCAGTGAACACTGAAGCTTTCTTT. It encodes CASSGDRRGLSVNTEAFF. The full variable domain, completed using reference TRBV25-1 and TRBJ1-1, is EADIYQTPRYLVIGTGKKITLECSQTMGHDKMYWYQQDPGMELHLIHYSYGVNSTEKGDLSSESTVSRIRTEHFPLTLESARPSHTSQYLCASSGDRRGLSVNTEAFFGQGTRLTVV.

CDR3 sequence: CASSARIGTGDYEQYF. CDR3 bases: TGTGCCAGCAGTGCCCGTATCGGGACAGGGGACTACGAGCAGTACTTC. This chain connects TRBV28 to TRBJ2-7, with 10 bases identical to TRBD1. The CDR3 sequence is 16 residues long. The trim removed 5 bases at V and 3 bases at J, leaving 10 bases unmatched. Per germline, CDR1 MDHEN and CDR2 SYDVKM.